The clone carrying this TCR beta chain came up a few times. This specimen comes from a study of T cells in Graves' hyperthyroidism and ophthalmopathy. CDR3 length equals 13 residues. The germline V and J ends were trimmed by 6 bases and 11 bases, with 19 bases remaining between them. Germline V gene lookup returns CDR1 MNHNS and CDR2 SASEGT. There were TCR beta CDR3 regions amplified from RNA transcripts. In the first-round RT-PCR of the TCR CDR3, the HTBI primer set was used. MiXCR was run by TCRdb on the multiplex PCR reads, yielding one entry per CDR3 protein. The table shows some 550,000 distinct CDR3 sequences, with roughly 20% occurring only once.

The sequence derives from a man younger than 30 with Graves' hyperthyroidism. The V and J genes are TRBV6-1 and TRBJ1-1, with a tentative D call TRBD1 (5 bases). The source material was blood. CDR3 in DNA: TGTGCCAGCAGGAGGTCTTTATCAGGGCCGGCTTTCTTT. Protein sequence: CASRRSLSGPAFF.